This T cell receptor beta chain comes out of a study of T cells in narcolepsy. On the study more broadly: Healthy controls were enrolled alongside patients with narcolepsy type 1 or type 2.

Using immunoSEQ multiplex PCR, the repertoire was profiled, and TCRdb retains in-frame clones only, with some absent. The data show 32,000 or so clones, 60% to 85% seen once. V gave up 6 bases and J gave up 2 bases, with 6 bases separating them. The germline CDR1 and CDR2 sequences are DFQATT and SNEGSKA (reference sequence). This CDR3 has 11 amino acids. This clonotype was obtained from a human donor in good health. The chain combines TRBV20-1 with TRBJ2-3; D is unresolved. Sequenced input: memory (CD45RA-) CD4+ T cells from blood. CDR3 sequence: CSASDTDTQYF. DNA for the CDR3: TGCAGTGCGTCCGACACAGATACGCAGTATTTT.